This T cell receptor beta chain derives from a study of untreated major depressive disorder. General observations from the study: Private clones made up every subject's top five TRBV05-01 clones.

The repertoire was sequenced with immunoSEQ multiplex PCR; TCRdb's copy has only in-frame clones and lacks some. The data show roughly 22,000 clones, roughly 86% seen once. Turning to this clone: Its target is unknown.

Around 30 ml of peripheral blood was collected per donor. Magnetic negative selection enriched CD4+ T cells from thawed PBMCs. Germline V CDR1 and CDR2: LNHDA, SQIVND (reference sequence). Between the trimmed V and J ends, which lost 5 bases and 3 bases, there was a span of 22 bases. This CDR3 is built from 17 residues. The receptor comes from a woman aged 40 to 50 in good health. The chain joins TRBV19 to TRBJ1-1; D may be TRBD1 (5 bases). Sequencing used CD4+ T cells from PBMCs. The CDR3 DNA sequence: TGTGCCAGTAGTTGGAGACAGAGGGAACGTATCTACACTGAAGCTTTCTTT. Amino acid sequence: CASSWRQRERIYTEAFF.